This paragraph covers one T cell receptor beta chain sequence. Its specificity is not known. These data come from a study of T cell responses to AZD1222 COVID-19 vaccine. General study results and limits: Spike-specific TCR breadth and depth rose after two AZD1222 doses.

Germline lookup yields CDR1 GTSNPN and CDR2 SVGIG (reference sequence). V lost 0 bases, J lost 5 bases, and 11 bases lay in between. CDR3 size: 14 residues. Sequencing used immunoSEQ multiplex PCR; TCRdb keeps in-frame clones, though not all of them. This table holds tens of thousands of clones, over 75% found once. This sequence originates from an adult in good health. The sequencing here drew on peripheral blood, taken on day 0 of MenACWY control vaccination. The chain uses TRBV30 and TRBJ1-3, with unresolved D. In DNA, the CDR3 is TGTGCCTGGAGTGTACTCGCCCTGAGAAACACCATATATTTT. Translated, it gives CAWSVLALRNTIYF. Complete variable domain (other parts from reference TRBV30 and TRBJ1-3): SQTIHQWPATLVQPVGSPLSLECTVEGTSNPNLYWYRQAAGRGLQLLFYSVGIGQISSEVPQNLSASRPQDRQFILSSKKLLLSDSGFYLCAWSVLALRNTIYFGEGSWLTVV.